The clone carrying this TCR beta chain was observed many times. No antigen is known for it. Nobody among the patients had been given any treatment before thyroid surgery. How the authors handled the data: A classifier of distant metastasis in papillary thyroid cancer was built from CDR3 differences (across clinicopathological groups). Using MiXCR, TCRdb re-called clones from the PCR reads. TCRdb, not the original authors, processed these V and J calls. The sample consists of roughly 30,000 clones, around a quarter of them appearing once. The CDR3 runs to 16 residues. In germline, CDR1 is DFQATT, CDR2 SNEGSKA (reference sequence). The ends lost 5 bases at V and 7 bases at J; junction bases unmatched: 14. The sample belongs to a study of metastatic and nonmetastatic thyroid tumors. Study-wide background: The comparison covered peripheral blood and tumor or nodule tissue in malignant and benign thyroid patients. General study points: In blood and tumor, TCR beta diversity was reportedly significantly higher in malignant thyroid tumors than in benign nodules.

The gene calls are TRBV20-1 and TRBJ2-1; 10 nucleotides match TRBD2. The clonotype was recovered from a female donor with papillary thyroid cancer or a benign thyroid nodule (not recorded which). Some clones in this sample may be carry-over from other donors' samples. Specimen: blood. CDR3 in amino acids: CSALRVAGGSWNEQFF. For the CDR3, the DNA is TGCAGTGCTTTAAGGGTAGCGGGGGGAAGTTGGAATGAGCAGTTCTTC.